This is a list of T cell receptor beta chains from one sample in a study of tumour-infiltrating T cells in Burkitt lymphoma. The data were produced by immunoSEQ multiplex PCR, yet TCRdb's version contains in-frame clones alone and is incomplete. This sample carries 7,500 to 8,500 clones, 65% to 85% of them seen once, and the ten largest clones take about 37%. What was sequenced was tumor tissue. These receptors came from a human donor with diffuse large B-cell lymphoma. Both conserved end residues are trimmed from each CDR3. The D gene is left open where the match is weak.

v_call,j_call,d_call,cdr3_aa
TRBV13,TRBJ1-2,-,ASTLRWANYGYT
TRBV7-9,TRBJ1-4,TRBD1,ASRPTGGQSETNEKLF
TRBV2,TRBJ2-1,TRBD2,ASRETSGFYNEQF
TRBV29-1,TRBJ1-1,-,SVEEAF
TRBV2,TRBJ2-1,-,AEGSYNEQF
TRBV6-5,TRBJ1-1,-,ASDSGIEAF
TRBV2,TRBJ1-2,-,ASRPAWGNYGYT
TRBV2,TRBJ1-5,-,ASRPQGGLNQPQH
TRBV28,TRBJ2-7,-,ASSLSAGASYEQY
TRBV5-6,TRBJ1-1,-,ASSLGAGVANTEAF
TRBV4-2,TRBJ1-5,-,ASSQGGQGGQPQH
TRBV27,TRBJ1-1,-,ASSLYAVNTEAF
TRBV6-5,TRBJ1-6,-,ASSPRSGFNSPLH
TRBV6-1,TRBJ1-5,-,ASSPQGDQPQH
TRBV5-1,TRBJ2-1,-,ASSPRQANEQF
TRBV5-4,TRBJ1-5,-,ASSLAGFNQPQH
TRBV6-5,TRBJ2-7,TRBD1,ASNPRGQGYEQY
TRBV5-1,TRBJ1-2,-,ASSRTGSVMRGYT
TRBV5-1,TRBJ1-4,-,ASSLYSGVNEKLF
TRBV5-1,TRBJ1-2,-,ASSLEGSPLSGYT
TRBV7-9,TRBJ1-2,TRBD1,ASSADRHRPFYGYT
TRBV5-1,TRBJ2-7,-,ASSLTPTGSSYEQY
TRBV4-1,TRBJ2-7,TRBD2,ASSQMTSGGYEQY
TRBV5-1,TRBJ2-1,-,ASSLHSPGYNEQF
TRBV2,TRBJ2-5,-,ASSRGVGETQY
TRBV2,TRBJ1-1,-,ASSVRRETEAF
TRBV6-4,TRBJ1-2,-,ASLPGLPNYGYT
TRBV25-1,TRBJ1-1,-,ASSEGWGDTEAF
TRBV7-9,TRBJ1-1,TRBD1,ASRPGTGLGNTEAF
TRBV5-8,TRBJ2-1,TRBD2,ASSFTGGPYNEQF
TRBV15,TRBJ2-7,-,ATSRGETATYEQY
TRBV6-5,TRBJ1-5,-,ASSYSQAFNQPQH
TRBV7-9,TRBJ1-6,-,ASSLGQGFYNSPLH
TRBV5-1,TRBJ1-5,TRBD1,ASSWDSPSNQPQH
TRBV6-5,TRBJ1-1,-,ASSRRQSTEAF
TRBV7-3,TRBJ2-2,TRBD1,ASSMQGQRNTGELF
TRBV9,TRBJ2-5,TRBD2,ASSPRGGETQY
TRBV4-3,TRBJ2-5,-,ASSQDPSRLGRETQY